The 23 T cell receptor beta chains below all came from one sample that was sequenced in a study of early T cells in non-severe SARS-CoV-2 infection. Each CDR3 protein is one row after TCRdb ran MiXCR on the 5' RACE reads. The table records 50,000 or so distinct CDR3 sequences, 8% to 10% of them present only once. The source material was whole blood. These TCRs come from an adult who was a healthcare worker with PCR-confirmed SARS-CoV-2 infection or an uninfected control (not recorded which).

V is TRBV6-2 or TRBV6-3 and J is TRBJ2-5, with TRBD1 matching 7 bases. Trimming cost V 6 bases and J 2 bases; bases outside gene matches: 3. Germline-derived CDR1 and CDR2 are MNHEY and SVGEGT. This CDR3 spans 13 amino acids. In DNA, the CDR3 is TGTGCCAGCAGGAAACAGGGGCAAGAGACCCAGTACTTC. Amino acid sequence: CASRKQGQETQYF.

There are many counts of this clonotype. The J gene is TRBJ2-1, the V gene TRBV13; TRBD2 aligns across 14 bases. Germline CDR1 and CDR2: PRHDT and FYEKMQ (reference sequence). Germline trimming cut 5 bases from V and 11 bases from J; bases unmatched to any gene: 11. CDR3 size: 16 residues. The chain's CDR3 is CASSLGTSGGHDKQFF. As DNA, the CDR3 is TGTGCCAGCAGCCTTGGGACTAGCGGGGGTCACGATAAGCAGTTCTTC.

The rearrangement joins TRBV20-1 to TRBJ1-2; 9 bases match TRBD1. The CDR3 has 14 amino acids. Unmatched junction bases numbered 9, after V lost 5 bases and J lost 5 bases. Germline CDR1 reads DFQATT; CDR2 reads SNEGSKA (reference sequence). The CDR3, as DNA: TGCAGTGCTTCTCCGGACAGGGGAGGATATGGCTACACCTTC. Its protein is CSASPDRGGYGYTF.

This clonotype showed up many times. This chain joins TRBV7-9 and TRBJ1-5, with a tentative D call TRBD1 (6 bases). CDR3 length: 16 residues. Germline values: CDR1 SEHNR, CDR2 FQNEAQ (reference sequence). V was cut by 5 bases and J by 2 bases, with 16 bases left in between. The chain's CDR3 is CASSPWAGEGNQPQHF. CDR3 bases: TGTGCCAGCAGCCCTTGGGCAGGGGAGGGCAATCAGCCCCAGCATTTT. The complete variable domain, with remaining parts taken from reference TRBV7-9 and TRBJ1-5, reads DTGVSQNPRHKITKRGQNVTFRCDPISEHNRLYWYRQTLGQGPEFLTYFQNEAQLEKSRLLSDRFSAERPKGSFSTLEIQRTEQGDSAMYLCASSPWAGEGNQPQHFGDGTRLSIL.

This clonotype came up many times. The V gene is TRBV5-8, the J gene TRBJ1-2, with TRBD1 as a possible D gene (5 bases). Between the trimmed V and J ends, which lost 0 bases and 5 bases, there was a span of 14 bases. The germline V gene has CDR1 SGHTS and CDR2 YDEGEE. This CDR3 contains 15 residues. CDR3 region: CASSLEGTRGYGYTF. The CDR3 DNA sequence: TGTGCCAGCAGCTTGGAGGGCACTCGGGGGTATGGCTACACCTTC.

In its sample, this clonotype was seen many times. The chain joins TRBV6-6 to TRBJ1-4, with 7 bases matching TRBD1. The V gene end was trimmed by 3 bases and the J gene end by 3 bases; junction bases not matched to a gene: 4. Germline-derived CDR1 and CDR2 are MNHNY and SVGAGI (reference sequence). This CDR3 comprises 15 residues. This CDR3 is CASSYSGTANEKLFF. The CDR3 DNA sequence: TGTGCCAGCAGTTATTCCGGGACAGCTAATGAAAAACTGTTTTTT.

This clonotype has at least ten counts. CDR3 sequence reads: CSGPSTSGWSYEQYF. Here the CDR3 DNA reads TGCAGTGGCCCCTCCACTAGCGGGTGGTCCTACGAGCAGTACTTC. The chain joins TRBV20-1 to TRBJ2-7; 9 nucleotides match TRBD2. V shed 7 bases and J 1 base; nucleotides not matched to a gene: 11. This CDR3 is 15 amino acids long. CDR1 DFQATT and CDR2 SNEGSKA come from the germline V gene (reference sequence).

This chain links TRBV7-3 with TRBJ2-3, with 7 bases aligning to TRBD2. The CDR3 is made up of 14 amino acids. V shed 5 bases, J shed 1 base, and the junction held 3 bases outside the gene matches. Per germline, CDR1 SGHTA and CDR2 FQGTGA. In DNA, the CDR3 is TGTGCCAGCAGCCTCAGCGGGGGCACAGATACGCAGTATTTT. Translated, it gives CASSLSGGTDTQYF. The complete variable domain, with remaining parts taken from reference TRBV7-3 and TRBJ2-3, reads GAGVSQTPSNKVTEKGKYVELRCDPISGHTALYWYRQSLGQGPEFLIYFQGTGAADDSGLPNDRFFAVRPEGSVSTLKIQRTERGDSAVYLCASSLSGGTDTQYFGPGTRLTVL.

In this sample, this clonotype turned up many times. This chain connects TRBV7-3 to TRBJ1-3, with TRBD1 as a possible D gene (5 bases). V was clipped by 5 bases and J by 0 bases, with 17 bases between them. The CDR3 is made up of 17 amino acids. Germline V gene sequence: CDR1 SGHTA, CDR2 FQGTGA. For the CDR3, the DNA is TGTGCCAGCAGCACCATGACGGGGCCGAGCTCTGGAAACACCATATATTTT. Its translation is CASSTMTGPSSGNTIYF.

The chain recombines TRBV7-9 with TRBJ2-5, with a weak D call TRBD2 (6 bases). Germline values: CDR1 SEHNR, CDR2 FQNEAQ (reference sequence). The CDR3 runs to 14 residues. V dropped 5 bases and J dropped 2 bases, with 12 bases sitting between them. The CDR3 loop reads CASSQRELQETQYF. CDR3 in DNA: TGTGCCAGCAGCCAACGGGAGCTACAAGAGACCCAGTACTTC.

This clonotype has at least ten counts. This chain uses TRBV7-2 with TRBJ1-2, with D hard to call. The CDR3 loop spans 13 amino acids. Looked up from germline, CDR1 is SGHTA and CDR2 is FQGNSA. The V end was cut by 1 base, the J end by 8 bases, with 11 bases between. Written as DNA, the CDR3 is TGTGCCAGCAGCTTAGTAGTCTCCCGGGGCTACACCTTC. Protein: CASSLVVSRGYTF.

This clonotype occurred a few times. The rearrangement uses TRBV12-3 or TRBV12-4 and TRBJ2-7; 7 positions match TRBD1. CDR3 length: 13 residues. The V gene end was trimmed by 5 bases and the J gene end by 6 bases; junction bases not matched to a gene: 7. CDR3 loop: CASSQGVGLEQYF. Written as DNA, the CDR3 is TGTGCCAGCAGTCAGGGGGTTGGGCTCGAGCAGTACTTC.

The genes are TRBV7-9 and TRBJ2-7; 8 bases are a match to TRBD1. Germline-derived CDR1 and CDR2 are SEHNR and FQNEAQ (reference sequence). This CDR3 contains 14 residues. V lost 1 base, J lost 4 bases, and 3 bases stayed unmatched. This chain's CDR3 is CASSLVDRVYEQYF. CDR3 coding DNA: TGTGCCAGCAGCTTAGTGGACAGGGTTTACGAGCAGTACTTC.

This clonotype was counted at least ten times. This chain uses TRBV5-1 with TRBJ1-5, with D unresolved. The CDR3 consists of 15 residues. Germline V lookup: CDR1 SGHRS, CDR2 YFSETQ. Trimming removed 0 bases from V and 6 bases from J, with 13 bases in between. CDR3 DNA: TGCGCCAGCAGCTTGGGAGGGAAAGGCGGTCAGCCCCAGCATTTT. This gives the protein CASSLGGKGGQPQHF.

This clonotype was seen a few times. For the CDR3, the DNA is TGCGCCAGCAGCCACCCCCCACGAAATCAGCCCCAGCATTTT. Its protein is CASSHPPRNQPQHF. The chain recombines TRBV4-1 with TRBJ1-5, with unresolved D. Trimming took off 3 bases at V and 4 bases at J, with 10 bases between the two ends. The CDR3 is made up of 14 amino acids. In germline, CDR1 is MGHRA, CDR2 YSYEKL.

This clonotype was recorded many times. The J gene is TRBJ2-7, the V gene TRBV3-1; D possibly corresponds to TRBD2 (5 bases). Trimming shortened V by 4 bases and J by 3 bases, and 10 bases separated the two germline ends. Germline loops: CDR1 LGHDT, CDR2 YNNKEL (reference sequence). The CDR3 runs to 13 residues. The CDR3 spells CASSRTSGYEQYF. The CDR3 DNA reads TGTGCCAGCAGCCGGACTTCGGGCTACGAGCAGTACTTC.

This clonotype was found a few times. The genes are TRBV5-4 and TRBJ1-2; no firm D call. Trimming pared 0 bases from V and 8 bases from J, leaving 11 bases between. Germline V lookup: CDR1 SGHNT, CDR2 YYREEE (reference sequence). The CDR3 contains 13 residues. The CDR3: CASSLARVGGYTF. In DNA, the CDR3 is TGTGCCAGCAGCTTGGCGCGGGTTGGAGGCTACACCTTC.

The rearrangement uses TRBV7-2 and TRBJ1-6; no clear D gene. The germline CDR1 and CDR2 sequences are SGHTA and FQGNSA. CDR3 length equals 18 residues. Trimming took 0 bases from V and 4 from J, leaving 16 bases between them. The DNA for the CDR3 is TGTGCCAGCAGCTTAGCAGGAGTCCCCCTCAGTTATAATTCACCCCTCCACTTT. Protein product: CASSLAGVPLSYNSPLHF.

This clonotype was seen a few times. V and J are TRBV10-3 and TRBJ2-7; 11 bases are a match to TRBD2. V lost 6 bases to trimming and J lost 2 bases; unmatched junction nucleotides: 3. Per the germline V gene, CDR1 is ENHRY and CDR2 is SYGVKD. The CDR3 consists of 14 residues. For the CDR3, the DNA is TGTGCCATCAGGGCTAGCGGGGGGACCTACGAGCAGTACTTC. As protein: CAIRASGGTYEQYF.

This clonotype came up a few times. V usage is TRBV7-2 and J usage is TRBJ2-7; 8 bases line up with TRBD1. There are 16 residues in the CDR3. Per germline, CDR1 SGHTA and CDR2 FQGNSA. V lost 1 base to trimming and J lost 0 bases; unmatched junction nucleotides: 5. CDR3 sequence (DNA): TGTGCCAGCAGCTTAGAAGCAGGGGGCCTCTCCTACGAGCAGTACTTC. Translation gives CASSLEAGGLSYEQYF.

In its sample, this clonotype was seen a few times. CDR3 protein: CASSPFTGISGELFF. CDR3 DNA sequence: TGTGCCAGCTCACCTTTTACAGGGATCTCCGGGGAGCTGTTTTTT. The chain uses TRBV18 and TRBJ2-2; the D gene is possibly TRBD1 (6 bases). CDR3 length equals 15 residues. Germline V gives CDR1 KGHSH, CDR2 LQKENI. V shed 3 bases and J shed 6 bases, with 14 bases lying between them.

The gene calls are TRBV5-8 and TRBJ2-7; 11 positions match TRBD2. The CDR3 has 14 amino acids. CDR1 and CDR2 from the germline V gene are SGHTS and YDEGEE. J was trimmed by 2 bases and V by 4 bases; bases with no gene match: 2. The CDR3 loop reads CASSPGLAAYEQYF. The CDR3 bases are TGTGCCAGCAGCCCGGGACTAGCGGCCTACGAGCAGTACTTC.

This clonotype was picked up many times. CDR3 sequence: CSVARGSGNTIYF. Here the CDR3 DNA reads TGCAGCGTTGCCAGGGGCTCTGGAAACACCATATATTTT. J is TRBJ1-3 and V is TRBV29-1, with a possible D match to TRBD1 (6 bases). The CDR3 has 13 amino acids. With 4 bases removed from V and 0 bases from J, the gap between germline ends came to 7 bases. Per the germline V gene, CDR1 is SQVTM and CDR2 is ANQGSEA.